This T cell receptor (beta chain) was sequenced during a study of T cell repertoires in cytomegalovirus infection. Study details: Matching HLA type and CMV infection were both indicated by public TCR beta signatures.

From the reads, TCRdb called clonotypes with MiXCR, one entry per CDR3 protein. Among 250,000 or so distinct CDR3 sequences listed, 17% were seen once. Germline CDR1 reads MNHEY; CDR2 reads SVGAGI. This CDR3 region has 15 residues. The V and J ends lost 2 bases and 10 bases respectively, with 17 bases between them. Study conclusions and caveats: Across the ex vivo response, the dominant clonotypes were HLA-C-restricted CMV-specific TCR beta clonotypes. Carriage of CMV together with the relevant HLA was identifiable through cumulative public TCR beta family frequency.

This clonotype has more than one count but fewer than ten. Antigen: not known. Material: CD8+ T cells from PBMCs. The TCR originated in a human donor in good health (CMV status not recorded). Some clones in this sample may be carry-over from other donors' samples. This rearrangement joins TRBV6-5 to TRBJ1-4, with D perhaps TRBD1 (6 bases). Written as DNA, the CDR3 is TGTGCCAGCAGTTACGACGTTCCGGGGGCTGGAAAACTGTTTTTT. This translates into CASSYDVPGAGKLFF.